This T cell receptor (beta chain) appears in the sequencing data of a study of Ad26.COV2.S vaccination and SARS-CoV-2 variants. Study-wide background: Donor was assigned to the Ad26.COV2.S arm of trial COV1001.

J was trimmed by 7 bases and V by 4 bases; bases with no gene match: 10. Per germline, CDR1 SGDLS and CDR2 YYNGEE. The CDR3 consists of 16 residues. Of note for this clone: Its specificity is not known.

Clones were read by immunoSEQ multiplex PCR, and TCRdb kept only the in-frame ones, dropping some. The data show approximately 480,000 clones, 70% to 90% seen once. Indicated treatment: roughly 20 received Ad26.COV2.S at low or high dose, single or two shots; 5 received placebo; per-sample allocation not given. Day 63 following the first vaccine or placebo injection was when the samples were taken. The donor was a Boston adult aged 18-55 years. Study-wide findings and caveats: Possible underestimation of total T cell responses by the TCR breadth and depth analyses was noted. Following vaccination, spike-specific CD8+ and CD4+ T cell responses reportedly exhibited substantial breadth.

The TCR comes from a person aged 18-65 years who received the Ad26.COV2.S COVID-19 vaccine or a placebo. This chain joins TRBV9 and TRBJ2-2; 10 bases fit TRBD2. The source material was peripheral blood, sampled in a trial of Ad26.COV2.S vaccine versus placebo. DNA of the CDR3: TGTGCCAGCAGCCCCTACAGCGGGAGGGCCGTCGGGGAGCTGTTTTTT. Amino acids: CASSPYSGRAVGELFF. The complete variable domain, with remaining parts taken from reference TRBV9 and TRBJ2-2, reads DSGVTQTPKHLITATGQRVTLRCSPRSGDLSVYWYQQSLDQGLQFLIQYYNGEERAKGNILERFSAQQFPDLHSELNLSSLELGDSALYFCASSPYSGRAVGELFFGEGSRLTVL.